The 26 T cell receptor beta chains below come from one sample, sequenced in a study of cytomegalovirus exposure and HLA in healthy donors. 13 Jbeta primers and 60 Vbeta primers were used for the PCR. Only in-frame clones appear in the TCRdb table, and some are missing; sequencing was by immunoSEQ multiplex PCR. The data show 95,000 to 120,000 clones, approximately 83% seen once. The specimen was PBMCs. These receptors came from a woman younger than 35 in good health and CMV-seronegative.

This clone was seen a single time. The chain is built from TRBV6-5 and TRBJ2-7, with 13 nucleotides matching TRBD2. CDR1 and CDR2 (germline): MNHEY, SVGAGI. J gave up 2 bases and V 6 bases, and 4 bases lay outside the gene matches. The CDR3 is 15 amino acids. The CDR3 DNA is TGTGCCAGCAGCCCGGGACTAGCGGGACCCTACGAGCAGTACTTC. It codes for CASSPGLAGPYEQYF.

The J gene is TRBJ2-5, the V gene TRBV6-5, with D uncertain. The CDR3 has 15 residues. Per germline, CDR1 MNHEY and CDR2 SVGAGI. V lost 4 bases to trimming and J lost 5 bases, with 17 bases between them. CDR3 in DNA: TGTGCCAGCAGTTTAGGAACGAGTTCGCGGGAGACCCAGTACTTC. It specifies CASSLGTSSRETQYF.

This clone appeared once. The rearrangement joins TRBV10-2 to TRBJ2-7; possibly TRBD1 for D (5 bases). The germline V and J ends were trimmed by 6 bases and 4 bases, with 16 bases remaining between them. This CDR3 is 14 amino acids long. Germline assignment: CDR1 WSHSY and CDR2 SAAADI. The CDR3: CASRGLERSYEQYF. Here the CDR3 DNA reads TGCGCCAGCAGGGGGCTAGAACGGTCGTACGAGCAGTACTTC.

The V call is TRBV5-5, the J call TRBJ1-4; 7 nucleotides agree with TRBD1. The CDR3 consists of 17 residues. Losses at the gene ends were 4 bases for V and 2 bases for J; bases not matched to a gene: 11. Germline V gene sequence: CDR1 SGHKS, CDR2 YYEKEE (reference sequence). The CDR3 loop reads CASSRQGPLGTNEKLFF. For the CDR3, the DNA is TGTGCCAGCAGCAGACAGGGACCTCTAGGGACTAATGAAAAACTGTTTTTT. Full variable domain (remainder filled in from reference TRBV5-5 and TRBJ1-4): DAGVTQSPTHLIKTRGQQVTLRCSPISGHKSVSWYQQVLGQGPQFIFQYYEKEERGRGNFPDRFSARQFPNYSSELNVNALLLGDSALYLCASSRQGPLGTNEKLFFGSGTQLSVL.

This rearrangement joins TRBV18 to TRBJ1-6; unclear D gene. Germline loops: CDR1 KGHSH, CDR2 LQKENI. V dropped 2 bases and J dropped 0 bases, with 8 bases sitting between them. This CDR3 has 16 residues. The CDR3 bases are TGTGCCAGCTCACCAGAGGTGGGCTCCTATAATTCACCCCTCCACTTT. As protein: CASSPEVGSYNSPLHF.

V is TRBV5-4 and J is TRBJ2-7; 9 nucleotides align to TRBD2. This CDR3 is 14 amino acids long. CDR1 and CDR2 from the germline V gene are SGHNT and YYREEE (reference sequence). Trimming removed 4 bases from V and 4 bases from J; junction bases left unmatched: 6. The CDR3 DNA reads TGTGCCAGCAGCAGTACAGCGGGAGGATACGAGCAGTACTTC. Translation: CASSSTAGGYEQYF.

This sequence joins TRBV9 and TRBJ1-2; 9 positions match TRBD1. Looked up from germline, CDR1 is SGDLS and CDR2 is YYNGEE. The CDR3 covers 16 residues. V was pared by 4 bases and J by 6 bases, with 13 bases of the junction left unmatched. The CDR3 is CASSPRPGTGRDGYTF. The CDR3 nucleotides are TGTGCCAGCAGCCCTCGTCCCGGGACAGGGCGGGATGGCTACACCTTC.

The chain uses TRBV6-5 and TRBJ1-1; 9 positions match TRBD1. J gave up 4 bases and V 2 bases, and 5 bases lay outside the gene matches. The CDR3 is 15 amino acids. Germline loops: CDR1 MNHEY, CDR2 SVGAGI. The CDR3 DNA reads TGTGCCAGCAGTTACCAACCGACAGGGGGCACTGAAGCTTTCTTT. This sequence encodes CASSYQPTGGTEAFF.

This clone was seen only once. The chain uses TRBV6-5 and TRBJ2-7; possibly TRBD2 for D (7 bases). V was clipped by 7 bases and J by 3 bases, with 16 bases between them. Per the germline V gene, CDR1 is MNHEY and CDR2 is SVGAGI. This CDR3 region has 14 residues. The CDR3 DNA is TGTGCCAGCACCGGGGGGCGGGGGTACTACGAGCAGTACTTC. This gives the protein CASTGGRGYYEQYF.

The chain is built from TRBV6-6 and TRBJ2-3; D remains unclear. Germline-derived CDR1 and CDR2 are MNHNY and SVGAGI (reference sequence). V was clipped by 0 bases and J by 3 bases, with 10 bases between them. The CDR3 is 15 amino acids. The CDR3 is CASSYSMVTTDTQYF. The CDR3 coding sequence is TGTGCCAGCAGTTACTCGATGGTCACAACAGATACGCAGTATTTT.

The table lists this clone with a few counts. The V gene is TRBV19, the J gene TRBJ1-1; the D is unclear. This CDR3 is 16 amino acids long. The germline CDR1 and CDR2 sequences are LNHDA and SQIVND (reference sequence). The V end lost 7 bases, the J end lost 0 bases, and 18 bases lay between the germline ends. The chain's CDR3 is CASMEFYGGVNTEAFF. The CDR3 DNA sequence: TGTGCCAGTATGGAATTTTATGGCGGAGTGAACACTGAAGCTTTCTTT.

The rearrangement joins TRBV7-2 to TRBJ2-3, with 7 bases that match TRBD2. This CDR3 is built from 16 residues. Looked up from germline, CDR1 is SGHTA and CDR2 is FQGNSA. V was pared by 5 bases and J by 2 bases, with 10 bases of the junction left unmatched. The CDR3 sequence is CASSKSGTMNTDTQYF. CDR3 DNA sequence: TGTGCCAGCAGCAAAAGCGGGACTATGAACACAGATACGCAGTATTTT.

The chain combines TRBV6-5 with TRBJ2-1; perhaps TRBD1 as D (6 bases). Between the trimmed V and J ends, which lost 2 bases and 1 base, there was a span of 9 bases. The CDR3 loop spans 15 amino acids. Germline V gene data show CDR1 as MNHEY and CDR2 as SVGAGI. The CDR3 nucleotides are TGTGCCAGCAGTTACGGTCAGGGGTCCTACAATGAGCAGTTCTTC. This gives the protein CASSYGQGSYNEQFF.

The rearrangement links TRBV2 to TRBJ2-7; 10 nucleotides agree with TRBD1. Germline V CDR1 and CDR2: SNHLY, FYNNEI. The CDR3 covers 14 residues. The junction had 7 bases not matched to a gene; V was cut back by 8 bases and J by 3 bases. The CDR3 nucleotides read TGTGCCAGCCGCCGGACAGGGGGGGGCTACGAGCAGTACTTC. Residues: CASRRTGGGYEQYF.

The V and J genes are TRBV5-1 and TRBJ1-1, with D unclear. Trimming pared 2 bases from V and 1 base from J, leaving 6 bases between. This CDR3 spans 13 amino acids. CDR1 SGHRS and CDR2 YFSETQ come from the germline V gene. The DNA of the CDR3 is TGCGCCAGCAGCTTTGACTCGAACACTGAAGCTTTCTTT. Its protein is CASSFDSNTEAFF.

The rearrangement joins TRBV2 to TRBJ2-3, with 16 bases aligning to TRBD2. Germline V gives CDR1 SNHLY, CDR2 FYNNEI. The CDR3 is 18 amino acids. Trimming cost V 6 bases and J 1 base; bases outside gene matches: 7. The chain's CDR3 is CASREGLAGGPGTDTQYF. As DNA, the CDR3 is TGTGCCAGCAGGGAGGGACTAGCGGGAGGGCCTGGCACAGATACGCAGTATTTT. Combining the CDR3 with reference TRBV2 and TRBJ2-3 gives the whole variable domain EPEVTQTPSHQVTQMGQEVILRCVPISNHLYFYWYRQILGQKVEFLVSFYNNEISEKSEIFDDQFSVERPDGSNFTLKIRSTKLEDSAMYFCASREGLAGGPGTDTQYFGPGTRLTVL.

The chain has TRBV28 and TRBJ1-5; a possible D gene is TRBD1 (5 bases). The CDR3 runs 14 residues. The germline gives CDR1 MDHEN, CDR2 SYDVKM. V lost 3 bases and J 5 bases, leaving 11 bases between the germline ends. The CDR3 coding sequence is TGTGCCAGCAGTTTTATCCAGGGCCATCAGCCCCAGCATTTT. Residues: CASSFIQGHQPQHF.

V and J are TRBV2 and TRBJ2-2; the D gene is possibly TRBD2 (6 bases). Trimming cost V 2 bases and J 8 bases, with 18 bases left between them. The CDR3 has 16 residues. Germline loops: CDR1 SNHLY, CDR2 FYNNEI. The CDR3 spells CASSELAIRTPGELFF. The CDR3 region has the DNA TGTGCCAGCAGTGAACTAGCGATTCGAACACCGGGGGAGCTGTTTTTT.

J is TRBJ2-1 and V is TRBV5-1; TRBD2 might be the D (6 bases). Trimming cost V 3 bases and J 0 bases, with 16 bases left between them. The CDR3 runs to 17 residues. Germline loops: CDR1 SGHRS, CDR2 YFSETQ. In DNA, the CDR3 is TGCGCCAGCAGCTCGGTTGGGGCGGGAACCTCCTACAATGAGCAGTTCTTC. Translating it yields CASSSVGAGTSYNEQFF.

V is TRBV30 and J is TRBJ1-1; D is possibly TRBD1 (5 bases). V shed 3 bases and J shed 4 bases, with 12 bases lying between them. CDR1 GTSNPN and CDR2 SVGIG come from the germline V gene (reference sequence). This CDR3 has 13 amino acids. For the CDR3, the DNA is TGTGCCTGGAGCCAGGACAAACCCACTGAAGCTTTCTTT. This encodes CAWSQDKPTEAFF.

This chain links TRBV27 with TRBJ2-5, with 7 bases fitting TRBD1. Trimming removed 6 bases from V and 6 bases from J; junction bases left unmatched: 7. The CDR3 has 13 residues. Germline V CDR1 and CDR2: MNHEY, SMNVEV (reference sequence). CDR3 DNA sequence: TGTGCCAGCAGCATAGACAGGGCGCAGACCCAGTACTTC. Translating gives CASSIDRAQTQYF.

J is TRBJ2-7 and V is TRBV2; D might be TRBD2 (5 bases). Germline V gene lookup returns CDR1 SNHLY and CDR2 FYNNEI. The CDR3 length is 12 residues. Trimming pared 8 bases from V and 6 bases from J, leaving 14 bases between. In nucleotides, the CDR3 is TGTGCCAGCGTCAACGGAGAGGGCGAGCAGTACTTC. Amino acids: CASVNGEGEQYF.

V gene TRBV28 combines with J gene TRBJ1-5; TRBD1 agrees at 11 bases. The CDR3 contains 15 residues. Looked up from germline, CDR1 is MDHEN and CDR2 is SYDVKM. Trimming at V came to 4 bases and at J to 3 bases, leaving 2 bases not matched to a gene. Written as DNA, the CDR3 is TGTGCCAGCAGTTCGGGACAGGGGGTCAATCAGCCCCAGCATTTT. It yields the protein CASSSGQGVNQPQHF.

The chain is built from TRBV10-2 and TRBJ2-7, with 8 bases that match TRBD2. CDR3 length equals 14 residues. The ends lost 7 bases at V and 0 bases at J; junction bases unmatched: 5. Germline lookup yields CDR1 WSHSY and CDR2 SAAADI. The CDR3: CASTERGSSYEQYF. DNA for the CDR3: TGCGCCAGCACCGAGCGGGGGTCCTCCTACGAGCAGTACTTC.

This clone has a single count. The V gene is TRBV28, the J gene TRBJ1-5, with TRBD1 matching 8 bases. Trimming at V came to 3 bases and at J to 5 bases, leaving 6 bases not matched to a gene. Germline CDR1 MDHEN, CDR2 SYDVKM. The CDR3 spans 15 residues. CDR3 nucleotide sequence: TGTGCCAGCAGTTTGCCGACAGGGGCTCATCAGCCCCAGCATTTT. It encodes CASSLPTGAHQPQHF.

The V gene is TRBV2, the J gene TRBJ1-5, with D possibly matching TRBD1 (5 bases). Trimming stripped 3 bases from V and 2 bases from J, with 14 bases between. Germline CDR1 reads SNHLY; CDR2 reads FYNNEI. The CDR3 loop spans 16 amino acids. Here the CDR3 reads CASSDVRGGGNQPQHF. In DNA, the CDR3 is TGTGCCAGCAGTGATGTTAGGGGAGGCGGCAATCAGCCCCAGCATTTT.